One sample yielded the 20 T cell receptor beta chains listed below, sequenced in a study of T cell responses to AZD1222 COVID-19 vaccine. Clones were read by immunoSEQ multiplex PCR, and TCRdb kept only the in-frame ones, dropping some. The data contain more than 85,000 clones, 80% to 90% of them singletons. The source was peripheral blood, collected on day 0 of AZD1222 vaccination. These receptors originate from an adult in good health.

The chain is built from TRBV18 and TRBJ1-2; the D gene is possibly TRBD1 (6 bases). Germline CDR1 reads KGHSH; CDR2 reads LQKENI. CDR3 size: 17 residues. V lost 5 bases and J 2 bases, leaving 21 bases between the germline ends. The CDR3 DNA follows: TGTGCCAGCTCATTCGCGGGGTCAGGGGTATCGAACTATGGCTACACCTTC. Protein: CASSFAGSGVSNYGYTF.

This clone showed up just a few times. This chain links TRBV5-1 with TRBJ2-7; TRBD2 matches at 7 bases. CDR3 length: 16 residues. Germline V gene sequence: CDR1 SGHRS, CDR2 YFSETQ. Losses at the gene ends were 4 bases for V and 5 bases for J; bases not matched to a gene: 15. Here the CDR3 reads CASSPLGLGRYHEQYF. DNA of the CDR3: TGCGCCAGCAGCCCTCTCGGACTAGGGCGCTATCACGAGCAGTACTTC.

This sequence joins TRBV6-5 and TRBJ2-1, with 8 bases matching TRBD1. The CDR3 is 15 amino acids. With 5 bases clipped from V and 5 bases from J, the junction kept 8 bases outside the gene matches. Germline CDR1 reads MNHEY; CDR2 reads SVGAGI. The CDR3 here is CASSRQGTGHNEQFF. In nucleotides, the CDR3 is TGTGCCAGCAGTCGACAAGGGACAGGTCACAATGAGCAGTTCTTC.

The gene calls are TRBV24-1 and TRBJ2-1; TRBD2 matches at 9 bases. Germline V lookup: CDR1 KGHDR, CDR2 SFDVKD. This CDR3 has 17 amino acids. The V segment lost 2 bases and the J segment 7 bases; nucleotides outside the gene matches: 11. In DNA, the CDR3 is TGTGCCACCAGTGATTGGACAGATAGCGGGAGTAGAAATGAGCAGTTCTTC. Its translation: CATSDWTDSGSRNEQFF.

The rearrangement uses TRBV27 and TRBJ2-7; the D gene could be TRBD1 or TRBD2 (5 bases each). The CDR3 loop spans 16 amino acids. The V end was cut by 1 base, the J end by 5 bases, with 18 bases between. Per the germline V gene, CDR1 is MNHEY and CDR2 is SMNVEV (reference sequence). The CDR3 DNA follows: TGTGCCAGCAGTTTATGGTCCTGGGACGCCGGGGACGAGCAGTACTTC. Protein sequence: CASSLWSWDAGDEQYF.

The genes are TRBV28 and TRBJ2-5; D is ambiguous. The CDR3 loop spans 13 amino acids. The germline V gene encodes CDR1 MDHEN and CDR2 SYDVKM. Trimming left V 9 bases short and J 1 base short, with 12 bases between. CDR3 DNA sequence: TGTGCCAGTTCCGGGCAGGCCCAAGAGACCCAGTACTTC. It yields the protein CASSGQAQETQYF. Full variable domain (missing parts from reference TRBV28 and TRBJ2-5): DVKVTQSSRYLVKRTGEKVFLECVQDMDHENMFWYRQDPGLGLRLIYFSYDVKMKEKGDIPEGYSVSREKKERFSLILESASTNQTSMYLCASSGQAQETQYFGPGTRLLVL.

This clone was recorded once. J is TRBJ2-7 and V is TRBV5-1; 8 nucleotides line up with TRBD2. Looked up from germline, CDR1 is SGHRS and CDR2 is YFSETQ. The CDR3 spans 15 residues. With V trimmed by 4 bases and J by 4 bases, 10 bases remained unmatched. CDR3: CASSLTRGGGYEQYF. CDR3 nucleotides: TGCGCCAGCAGCCTTACCAGGGGCGGGGGGTACGAGCAGTACTTC.

With respect to this clone: The sample has other DNA sequences that encode this CDR3 too. The DNA of the CDR3 is TGTGCCAGCAGCTCGGGGCCGAACACCGGGGAGCTGTTTTTT. Residues: CASSSGPNTGELFF. This sequence joins TRBV7-3 and TRBJ2-2; D tentatively fits TRBD1 or TRBD2 (5 bases each). V lost 4 bases, J lost 0 bases, and 6 bases lay in between. The CDR3 is 14 amino acids. Germline CDR1 is SGHTA and CDR2 is FQGTGA.

This rearrangement joins TRBV7-3 to TRBJ2-6; D is possibly TRBD1 (5 bases). V lost 3 bases to trimming and J lost 1 base, with 7 bases between them. The CDR3 extends over 15 amino acids. Germline CDR1 and CDR2: SGHTA and FQGTGA. For the CDR3, the DNA is TGTGCCAGCAGCTTGGACATGTCTGGGGCCAACGTCCTGACTTTC. Translating it yields CASSLDMSGANVLTF.

This clone has a single count. The genes are TRBV6-6 and TRBJ1-1; TRBD1 is a possible D gene (6 bases). Trimming took off 6 bases at V and 2 bases at J, with 10 bases between the two ends. Per germline, CDR1 MNHNY and CDR2 SVGAGI (reference sequence). The CDR3 runs to 13 residues. CDR3 amino acids: CASSDRINTEAFF. In DNA form, the CDR3 reads TGTGCCAGCAGCGACAGGATAAACACTGAAGCTTTCTTT.

The V gene is TRBV27, the J gene TRBJ2-5, with 8 bases aligning to TRBD2. After removal of 5 bases from V and 7 bases from J, the junction contained 15 bases not matched to a gene. Germline V gene lookup returns CDR1 MNHEY and CDR2 SMNVEV (reference sequence). The CDR3 is 16 residues long. CDR3 sequence: CASSEGGSGVVGTQYF. The CDR3 nucleotides read TGTGCCAGCAGTGAGGGGGGTAGCGGGGTAGTAGGGACCCAGTACTTC.

Relative to its sample, this clone is medium-sized. The rearrangement links TRBV9 to TRBJ2-1; D gene uncertain. The V end was cut by 0 bases, the J end by 7 bases, with 14 bases between. The CDR3 consists of 15 residues. CDR1 and CDR2 (germline): SGDLS, YYNGEE. The CDR3 nucleotides read TGTGCCAGCAGCGTAGAAGGAGTTGGGGTAAATGAGCAGTTCTTC. Residues: CASSVEGVGVNEQFF.

The chain combines TRBV5-1 with TRBJ2-3, with 7 bases identical to TRBD2. Per germline, CDR1 SGHRS and CDR2 YFSETQ. Trimming removed 1 base from V and 5 bases from J; junction bases left unmatched: 16. The CDR3 contains 18 residues. DNA for the CDR3: TGCGCCAGCAGCTTGATAATGGGGAATTCGGGGGGTGAAGATACGCAGTATTTT. Translating it yields CASSLIMGNSGGEDTQYF.

V gene TRBV27 combines with J gene TRBJ2-1; 11 bases match TRBD2. Trimming took 5 bases from V and 10 from J; bases not matched to a gene: 13. CDR3 length: 16 amino acids. Germline V gene data show CDR1 as MNHEY and CDR2 as SMNVEV (reference sequence). The DNA for the CDR3 is TGTGCCAGCAGTCCCCGGCTAGCGGGAGGCCCCCTAGAGCAGTTCTTC. This encodes CASSPRLAGGPLEQFF.

The CDR3 here is CASSFFPLRGFLMNTEAFF. The CDR3 DNA reads TGTGCCAGCAGTTTTTTCCCCCTTCGGGGCTTCCTTATGAACACTGAAGCTTTCTTT. The chain joins TRBV28 to TRBJ1-1; TRBD1 is a possible D gene (5 bases). Trimming pared 3 bases from V and 0 bases from J, leaving 23 bases between. Germline CDR1 reads MDHEN; CDR2 reads SYDVKM. CDR3 length equals 19 residues.

This sequence joins TRBV2 and TRBJ2-3; the match to TRBD1 covers 7 bases. This CDR3 region has 15 residues. Losses at the gene ends were 4 bases for V and 6 bases for J; bases not matched to a gene: 10. Germline lookup yields CDR1 SNHLY and CDR2 FYNNEI. CDR3 protein: CASSVNRGAFDTQYF. Here the CDR3 DNA reads TGTGCCAGCAGTGTAAACAGGGGCGCATTTGATACGCAGTATTTT.

The V gene is TRBV10-3, the J gene TRBJ2-7, with 10 bases lining up with TRBD1. CDR3 length: 13 amino acids. CDR1 is ENHRY, CDR2 SYGVKD, per germline. V gave up 6 bases and J gave up 3 bases; unmatched junction bases: 2. In DNA, the CDR3 is TGTGCCATCAGCGGACAGGGGGGCTACGAGCAGTACTTC. It encodes CAISGQGGYEQYF.

The V gene is TRBV18, the J gene TRBJ2-2, with D maybe TRBD1 (5 bases). This CDR3 spans 15 amino acids. V lost 3 bases, J lost 4 bases, and 12 bases lay in between. In germline, CDR1 is KGHSH, CDR2 LQKENI. The CDR3 DNA follows: TGTGCCAGCTCACCGCGGACAACGAGCACCGGGGAGCTGTTTTTT. This translates into CASSPRTTSTGELFF.

The V gene is TRBV3-1 (or the pseudogene TRBV3-2), the J gene TRBJ1-1; weak D call: TRBD1 (5 bases). The V end was cut by 4 bases, the J end by 0 bases, with 15 bases between. Germline V lookup: CDR1 LGHDT, CDR2 YNNKEL (reference sequence). The CDR3 is 16 residues long. The CDR3 reads CASSPIRDSMNTEAFF. The CDR3 coding sequence is TGTGCCAGCAGCCCCATCCGGGACTCTATGAACACTGAAGCTTTCTTT.

This chain uses TRBV7-6 with TRBJ2-1; 12 positions match TRBD2. Germline CDR1 SGHVS, CDR2 FNYEAQ. The CDR3 totals 16 residues. V gave up 0 bases and J gave up 7 bases; unmatched junction bases: 4. CDR3 nucleotide sequence: TGTGCCAGCAGCTTAGCGACTAGCGGGAGCAAAAATGAGCAGTTCTTC. Translated, it gives CASSLATSGSKNEQFF.